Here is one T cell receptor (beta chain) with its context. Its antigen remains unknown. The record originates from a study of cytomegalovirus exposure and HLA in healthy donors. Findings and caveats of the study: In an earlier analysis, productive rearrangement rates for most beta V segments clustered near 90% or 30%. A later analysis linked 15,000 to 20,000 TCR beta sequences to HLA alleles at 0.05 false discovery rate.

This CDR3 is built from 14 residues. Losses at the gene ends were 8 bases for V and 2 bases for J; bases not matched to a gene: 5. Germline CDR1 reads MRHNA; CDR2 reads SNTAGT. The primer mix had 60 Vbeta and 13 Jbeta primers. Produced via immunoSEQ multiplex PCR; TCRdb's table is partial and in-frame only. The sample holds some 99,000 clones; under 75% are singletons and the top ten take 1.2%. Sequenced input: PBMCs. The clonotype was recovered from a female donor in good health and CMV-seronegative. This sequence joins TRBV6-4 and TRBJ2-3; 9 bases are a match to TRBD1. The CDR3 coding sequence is TGTGCCAGCTCGACAGGGGGGATCACAGATACGCAGTATTTT. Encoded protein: CASSTGGITDTQYF.